This T cell receptor beta chain was observed in a study of control samples from healthy donors and cancer patients. Produced via immunoSEQ multiplex PCR; TCRdb's table is partial and in-frame only. Among a few thousand clones, approximately 80% were seen once, and the ten largest hold 28%. Germline CDR1 reads SEHNR; CDR2 reads FQNEAQ (reference sequence). The CDR3 totals 15 residues. Trimming took 3 bases from V and 11 from J, leaving 19 bases between them. The sequencing input was formalin-fixed, paraffin-embedded tissue. The rearrangement uses TRBV7-9 and TRBJ1-4, with D possibly being TRBD1 (5 bases). The receptor was isolated from a male donor with melanoma. The CDR3 region has the DNA TGTGCCAGCAGCTTCGGTGACAGCGCCCTGGATAAACTGTTTTTT. Its protein is CASSFGDSALDKLFF.